This T cell receptor (beta chain) was obtained from a study of blood T cell repertoires in COVID-19. Sequencing was performed with immunoSEQ multiplex PCR; in TCRdb, only in-frame clones are kept and a portion is missing. Altogether some 310,000 clones are present, around 90% being singletons, with the ten largest covering around 0.96%. In Seattle, patients joined the study during active infection and were tracked longitudinally. Germline CDR1 reads MRHNA; CDR2 reads SNTAGT. The V gene end was trimmed by 4 bases and the J gene end by 1 base; junction bases not matched to a gene: 1. This CDR3 is 14 amino acids long.

This rearrangement joins TRBV6-4 to TRBJ2-3; 8 bases map to TRBD2. The source of this sequence is a woman aged 40 to 55 with COVID-19, enrolled during active disease. Specimen: peripheral blood. The CDR3 region is CASSGAGGTDTQYF. DNA for the CDR3: TGTGCCAGCAGTGGAGCGGGAGGCACAGATACGCAGTATTTT.